These T cell receptor beta chains were read from a single sample in a study of T cell clonotyping in hematopoietic cell transplantation. Produced via immunoSEQ multiplex PCR; TCRdb's table is partial and in-frame only. The table has more than 55,000 clones, about 93% seen once; the top ten hold 1.6%. The sample taken for sequencing was peripheral blood mononuclear cells. These receptor sequences come from a man aged 50 to 59 in good health. Some clones in this sample may be carry-over from other donors' samples. CDR3s include the opening cysteine and the closing phenylalanine or tryptophan. The D gene is left open where the match is weak. The size field is filled for only some rows; it gives once, few, many or a size class.

J gene	V gene	clone size	D gene	CDR3 DNA	CDR3 protein
TRBJ1-4	TRBV2	-	-	TGTGCCAGCAGTGAGGCAGCGCGGGGGAATGAAAAACTGTTTTTT	CASSEAARGNEKLFF
TRBJ1-2	TRBV6-1	-	TRBD1	TGTGCCAGCAGTGGGACCGGGACAGGGGCTTATGGCTACACCTTC	CASSGTGTGAYGYTF
TRBJ1-2	TRBV7-2	-	-	TGTGCCAGCAGCCACCTCCCTAACTATGGCTACACCTTC	CASSHLPNYGYTF
TRBJ2-1	TRBV7-9	once	-	TGTGCCAGCAGCTTAGCGCTAGGGACCCTATTCTCCTACAATGAGCAGTTCTTC	CASSLALGTLFSYNEQFF
TRBJ2-1	TRBV27	once	-	TGTGCCAGCAGTTTATCTTGGGGCCACCCTGAGGAGCAGTTCTTC	CASSLSWGHPEEQFF
TRBJ1-1	TRBV5-5	-	-	TGTGCCAGCAGCTATTACGTGAACACTGAAGCTTTCTTT	CASSYYVNTEAFF
TRBJ1-1	TRBV6-5	-	-	TGTGCCAGCAGTGGGAATAGGGGAGCTTTCTTT	CASSGNRGAFF
TRBJ2-7	TRBV28	-	TRBD1	TGTGCCAGCACTTCTTCCCCGGGACAGGGTATTTACGAGCAGTACTTC	CASTSSPGQGIYEQYF
TRBJ2-2	TRBV2	-	-	TGTGCCAGCAGGCCTCGAGGGGTAGTCGGGGAGCTGTTTTTT	CASRPRGVVGELFF
TRBJ1-5	TRBV28	-	-	TGTGCCAGCAGTCCAGAGGCCCTCACGTACAATCAGCCCCAGCATTTT	CASSPEALTYNQPQHF